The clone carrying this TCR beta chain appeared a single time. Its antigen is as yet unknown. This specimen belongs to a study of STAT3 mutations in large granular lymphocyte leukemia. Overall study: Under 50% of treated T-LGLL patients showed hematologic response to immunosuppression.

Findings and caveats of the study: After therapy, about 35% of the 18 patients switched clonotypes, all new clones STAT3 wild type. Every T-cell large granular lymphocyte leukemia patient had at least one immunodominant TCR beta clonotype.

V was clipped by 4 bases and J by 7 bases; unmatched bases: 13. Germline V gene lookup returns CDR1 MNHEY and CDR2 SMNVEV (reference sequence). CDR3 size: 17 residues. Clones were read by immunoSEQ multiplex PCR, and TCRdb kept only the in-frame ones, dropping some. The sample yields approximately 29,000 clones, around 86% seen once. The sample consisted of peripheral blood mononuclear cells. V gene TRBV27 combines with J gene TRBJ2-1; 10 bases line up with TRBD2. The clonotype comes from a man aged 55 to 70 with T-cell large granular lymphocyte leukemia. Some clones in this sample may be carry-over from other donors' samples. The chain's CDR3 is CASSSSVGLAAVNEQFF. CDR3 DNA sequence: TGTGCCAGCAGTTCCTCCGTAGGACTAGCGGCGGTGAATGAGCAGTTCTTC.